These 32 T cell receptor beta chains came from one sample sequenced in a study of cytomegalovirus exposure and HLA in healthy donors. Data came from immunoSEQ multiplex PCR; TCRdb stores just in-frame clones and leaves some out. The repertoire holds tens of thousands of clones, with roughly nine tenths as singletons. The sequencing input was PBMCs. The receptors were sampled from a woman aged 18-29 years in good health and CMV-seronegative.

The chain couples TRBV9 to TRBJ2-1, with D tentatively TRBD2 (5 bases). The germline gives CDR1 SGDLS, CDR2 YYNGEE. The CDR3 consists of 13 residues. V lost 0 bases to trimming and J lost 4 bases, with 5 bases between them. CDR3 nucleotide sequence: TGTGCCAGCAGCGTAGCGGGGTACAATGAGCAGTTCTTC. Translated: CASSVAGYNEQFF. Complete variable domain (other parts from reference TRBV9 and TRBJ2-1): DSGVTQTPKHLITATGQRVTLRCSPRSGDLSVYWYQQSLDQGLQFLIQYYNGEERAKGNILERFSAQQFPDLHSELNLSSLELGDSALYFCASSVAGYNEQFFGPGTRLTVL.

The chain uses TRBV7-7 and TRBJ2-3; D gene unclear. In germline, CDR1 is SSHAT, CDR2 FNYEAQ (reference sequence). The length of the CDR3 is 14 residues. V was cut by 0 bases and J by 2 bases, with 6 bases left in between. The CDR3 here is CASSLASNTDTQYF. The DNA of the CDR3 is TGTGCCAGCAGCTTAGCTTCAAACACAGATACGCAGTATTTT.

This clone was counted a few times. The V gene is TRBV19, the J gene TRBJ1-1; possible D gene TRBD1, 5 bases. With 3 bases removed from V and 6 bases from J, the gap between germline ends came to 14 bases. Per germline, CDR1 LNHDA and CDR2 SQIVND (reference sequence). The CDR3 totals 14 residues. The CDR3 nucleotides are TGTGCCAGTAGTATTTGGGGGGTAGGTGCTGAAGCTTTCTTT. Residues: CASSIWGVGAEAFF.

This chain links TRBV11-2 with TRBJ2-3, with 9 bases that match TRBD1. The V segment lost 5 bases and the J segment 4 bases; nucleotides outside the gene matches: 10. The germline CDR1 and CDR2 sequences are SGHAT and FQNNGV. The CDR3 covers 16 residues. As DNA, the CDR3 is TGTGCCAGCAGCAAACCAGGGACAGGGACCCCAGATACGCAGTATTTT. Amino acid sequence: CASSKPGTGTPDTQYF.

This clone came up a few times. The chain is built from TRBV4-2 and TRBJ2-3; the match to TRBD2 covers 9 bases. Germline V CDR1 and CDR2: LGHNA, YNFKEQ. This CDR3 spans 16 amino acids. Trimming removed 0 bases from V and 4 bases from J; junction bases left unmatched: 5. In nucleotides, the CDR3 is TGTGCCAGCAGCCAAGATTCGCGGGGGGGGCCAGATACGCAGTATTTT. Translated, it gives CASSQDSRGGPDTQYF.

The rearrangement joins TRBV28 to TRBJ2-5, with 10 nucleotides matching TRBD2. V was pared by 6 bases and J by 1 base, with 8 bases of the junction left unmatched. The CDR3 loop spans 16 amino acids. Germline CDR1 reads MDHEN; CDR2 reads SYDVKM. The CDR3: CASSSSGGGFQETQYF. CDR3 nucleotide sequence: TGTGCCAGCAGCTCCAGCGGGGGGGGATTCCAAGAGACCCAGTACTTC.

The rearrangement links TRBV28 to TRBJ2-7; D is unclear. Trimming left V 6 bases short and J 1 base short, with 10 bases between. The CDR3 has 13 residues. Looked up from germline, CDR1 is MDHEN and CDR2 is SYDVKM. CDR3 region: CASRWPRSYEQYF. The CDR3 region has the DNA TGTGCCAGCAGGTGGCCGAGGTCCTACGAGCAGTACTTC.

The CDR3 bases are TGCGCCAGCAGCTCCCCTCCCCAAGAGACCCAGTACTTC. Translated, it gives CASSSPPQETQYF. The rearrangement joins TRBV5-1 to TRBJ2-5; D unclear. Deletions cut 3 bases from V and 1 base from J, with 7 bases between. The germline V gene has CDR1 SGHRS and CDR2 YFSETQ. The length of the CDR3 is 13 residues.

The chain is built from TRBV2 and TRBJ2-1; TRBD2 agrees at 8 bases. Trimming cost V 6 bases and J 4 bases; bases outside gene matches: 8. This CDR3 contains 15 residues. Germline assignment: CDR1 SNHLY and CDR2 FYNNEI. The DNA of the CDR3 is TGTGCCAGCAGGCCCTCCAGCGGGAGATACAATGAGCAGTTCTTC. Translating it yields CASRPSSGRYNEQFF.

The rearrangement joins TRBV28 to TRBJ2-2; D is possibly TRBD2 (5 bases). The CDR3 covers 13 residues. With 5 bases removed from V and 9 bases from J, the gap between germline ends came to 13 bases. CDR1 and CDR2 (germline): MDHEN, SYDVKM. Here the CDR3 reads CASSPYLARELFF. The CDR3 DNA follows: TGTGCCAGCAGTCCCTATCTAGCCCGGGAGCTGTTTTTT.

The V call is TRBV2, the J call TRBJ1-2, with D tentatively TRBD1 (6 bases). The CDR3 is 13 amino acids. CDR1 and CDR2 from the germline V gene are SNHLY and FYNNEI. V lost 4 bases to trimming and J lost 6 bases, with 12 bases between them. The CDR3 spells CASSGGRLDGYTF. The CDR3 DNA is TGTGCCAGCAGTGGGGGGCGCTTGGATGGCTACACCTTC.

J is TRBJ2-7 and V is TRBV27, with D perhaps matching TRBD2 (6 bases). Germline V gene data show CDR1 as MNHEY and CDR2 as SMNVEV (reference sequence). V shed 2 bases and J shed 0 bases, with 11 bases lying between them. The CDR3 has 15 residues. The CDR3 is CASSLQLADSYEQYF. CDR3 DNA: TGTGCCAGCAGTTTACAACTAGCCGACTCCTACGAGCAGTACTTC.

This chain links TRBV9 with TRBJ2-7; 8 positions match TRBD2. CDR1 and CDR2 from the germline V gene are SGDLS and YYNGEE. With 3 bases clipped from V and 7 bases from J, the junction kept 6 bases outside the gene matches. This CDR3 has 13 amino acids. The CDR3 coding sequence is TGTGCCAGCAGCGGAATGATAGCGGGGGAGCAGTACTTC. Translated, it gives CASSGMIAGEQYF.

The rearrangement joins TRBV5-1 to TRBJ1-1; no definite D call. The CDR3 is made up of 13 amino acids. Germline lookup yields CDR1 SGHRS and CDR2 YFSETQ. V gave up 5 bases and J gave up 4 bases, with 12 bases separating them. CDR3 coding DNA: TGCGCCAGCAGTCTGGGCCAGGCCACTGAAGCTTTCTTT. It encodes CASSLGQATEAFF.

The genes are TRBV4-2 and TRBJ2-1; D is uncertain. The length of the CDR3 is 12 residues. Trimming removed 1 base at V and 7 bases at J, with 5 bases between. Germline loops: CDR1 LGHNA, CDR2 YNFKEQ. CDR3 bases: TGTGCCAGCAGCCAAGCTAGAAATGAGCAGTTCTTC. Protein product: CASSQARNEQFF.

The chain couples TRBV30 to TRBJ2-3, with 7 nucleotides matching TRBD2. There are 13 residues in the CDR3. Germline V gene data show CDR1 as GTSNPN and CDR2 as SVGIG (reference sequence). V lost 0 bases to trimming and J lost 4 bases; unmatched junction nucleotides: 1. The CDR3 DNA is TGTGCCTGGAGTGTACTAGCGCCAGATACGCAGTATTTT. Translation gives CAWSVLAPDTQYF.

The chain has TRBV27 and TRBJ2-1, with 10 bases fitting TRBD2. This CDR3 comprises 16 residues. With V trimmed by 5 bases and J by 4 bases, 8 bases remained unmatched. Per the germline V gene, CDR1 is MNHEY and CDR2 is SMNVEV (reference sequence). This chain's CDR3 is CASSPLSSGGYNEQFF. DNA for the CDR3: TGTGCCAGCAGTCCTCTATCTAGCGGGGGTTACAATGAGCAGTTCTTC.

The chain joins TRBV30 to TRBJ1-5; no reliable D call. From germline, CDR1 is GTSNPN and CDR2 SVGIG (reference sequence). The CDR3 totals 13 residues. V dropped 4 bases and J dropped 0 bases, with 7 bases sitting between them. The CDR3 DNA is TGTGCCTGGAACTCATATAGCAATCAGCCCCAGCATTTT. Residues: CAWNSYSNQPQHF.

The genes are TRBV6-7 and TRBJ2-2; tentative D call: TRBD2 (6 bases). TRBV6-7 is known as an ORF, though its function is uncertain. V was shortened by 5 bases and J by 7 bases, with 20 bases between the two germline ends. The CDR3 totals 16 residues. CDR3 loop: CASSEVTGAGSGELFF. The CDR3 region has the DNA TGTGCCAGCAGTGAAGTAACGGGTGCCGGGAGCGGGGAGCTGTTTTTT.

The chain recombines TRBV7-6 with TRBJ2-3, with D perhaps matching TRBD2 (6 bases). Germline values: CDR1 SGHVS, CDR2 FNYEAQ. This CDR3 region has 14 residues. Trimming removed 5 bases from V and 1 base from J, with 10 bases in between. The CDR3 reads CASSPGVRTDTQYF. CDR3 coding DNA: TGTGCCAGCAGCCCGGGGGTTCGCACAGATACGCAGTATTTT.

The V gene is TRBV30, the J gene TRBJ2-7; 12 nucleotides agree with TRBD1. The CDR3 spans 16 residues. In germline, CDR1 is GTSNPN, CDR2 SVGIG (reference sequence). Losses at the gene ends were 2 bases for V and 3 bases for J; bases not matched to a gene: 8. This CDR3 reads CAWSQGTGGFHYEQYF. CDR3 sequence (DNA): TGTGCCTGGAGTCAGGGGACAGGGGGCTTCCACTACGAGCAGTACTTC.

As to this clone: Additional DNA sequences in this sample encode the identical CDR3. This chain connects TRBV10-3 to TRBJ2-6; D is possibly TRBD1 (5 bases). Germline V lookup: CDR1 ENHRY, CDR2 SYGVKD. This CDR3 is 14 amino acids long. V lost 6 bases to trimming and J lost 1 base, with 7 bases between them. CDR3 sequence (DNA): TGTGCCATCAGCAGGGAATCTGGGGCCAACGTCCTGACTTTC. As protein: CAISRESGANVLTF.

The rearrangement joins TRBV6-5 to TRBJ2-7, with TRBD2 matching over 13 bases. Germline CDR1 and CDR2: MNHEY and SVGAGI. The CDR3 loop spans 15 amino acids. The junction had 5 bases not matched to a gene; V was cut back by 6 bases and J by 3 bases. CDR3 sequence (DNA): TGTGCCAGCAGGGTTACTAGCGGGGGGGACTACGAGCAGTACTTC. Its protein is CASRVTSGGDYEQYF.

The chain combines TRBV30 with TRBJ2-5; 7 bases match TRBD2. The length of the CDR3 is 15 residues. The germline V gene has CDR1 GTSNPN and CDR2 SVGIG (reference sequence). V was clipped by 1 base and J by 3 bases; unmatched bases: 8. The CDR3, as DNA: TGTGCCTGGAGTGGGGCTAGCGGTGTTAAAGAGACCCAGTACTTC. Residues: CAWSGASGVKETQYF.

J is TRBJ2-7 and V is TRBV10-2; TRBD2 might be the D (6 bases). The CDR3 consists of 14 residues. The V and J ends lost 6 bases and 3 bases respectively, with 15 bases between them. Germline CDR1 WSHSY, CDR2 SAAADI. In DNA form, the CDR3 reads TGCGCCAGCAGATCCGGGAGCGCAAACTACGAGCAGTACTTC. Residues: CASRSGSANYEQYF.

The V and J genes are TRBV2 and TRBJ1-1; tentatively, D is TRBD1 (6 bases). The V end lost 4 bases, the J end lost 11 bases, and 17 bases lay between the germline ends. This CDR3 has 13 amino acids. CDR1 and CDR2 from the germline V gene are SNHLY and FYNNEI. In nucleotides, the CDR3 is TGTGCCAGCAGTGCCCTACAGGGACCCGGTGCTTTCTTT. Its protein is CASSALQGPGAFF.

The sample holds a few counts of this clone. The chain carries TRBV6-5 and TRBJ2-1, with D possibly being TRBD1 (6 bases). The CDR3 runs to 15 residues. Trimming left V 0 bases short and J 6 bases short, with 12 bases between. Germline CDR1 and CDR2: MNHEY and SVGAGI. Here the CDR3 reads CASSYSAGAGNEQFF. The CDR3 DNA follows: TGTGCCAGCAGTTACTCGGCAGGGGCGGGCAATGAGCAGTTCTTC.

The J gene is TRBJ1-1, the V gene TRBV28; TRBD1 is a possible D gene (5 bases). Germline CDR1 MDHEN, CDR2 SYDVKM. Deletions cut 10 bases from V and 4 bases from J, with 13 bases between. The length of the CDR3 is 12 residues. DNA of the CDR3: TGTGCCACGGGGGGGGGTGCCACTGAAGCTTTCTTT. This translates into CATGGGATEAFF.

This chain uses TRBV11-2 with TRBJ2-1; 13 nucleotides align to TRBD2. Germline loops: CDR1 SGHAT, CDR2 FQNNGV. There are 14 residues in the CDR3. V trimming: 5 bases; J trimming: 10 bases; junction bases outside the gene matches: 5. The CDR3 loop is CASSGGLAGEEQFF. CDR3 DNA: TGTGCCAGCAGCGGAGGACTAGCGGGGGAGGAGCAGTTCTTC. Combining the CDR3 with reference TRBV11-2 and TRBJ2-1 gives the whole variable domain EAGVAQSPRYKIIEKRQSVAFWCNPISGHATLYWYQQILGQGPKLLIQFQNNGVVDDSQLPKDRFSAERLKGVDSTLKIQPAKLEDSAVYLCASSGGLAGEEQFFGPGTRLTVL.

This chain links TRBV7-2 with TRBJ1-6; D is uncertain. This CDR3 comprises 16 residues. Deletions cut 3 bases from V and 10 bases from J, with 19 bases between. Germline assignment: CDR1 SGHTA and CDR2 FQGNSA. The CDR3 nucleotides are TGTGCCAGCAGCTTTGCCCGGGGAGCAGGCCACTCACCCCTCCACTTT. Amino acid sequence: CASSFARGAGHSPLHF.

This clone was detected only a few times. The V and J genes are TRBV6-4 and TRBJ2-6, with no clear D. The V and J ends lost 0 bases and 1 base respectively, with 7 bases between them. CDR3 length: 16 residues. Germline assignment: CDR1 MRHNA and CDR2 SNTAGT. This CDR3 is CASSDSSESGANVLTF. The DNA of the CDR3 is TGTGCCAGCAGTGACTCGTCAGAATCTGGGGCCAACGTCCTGACTTTC.

This clone was recorded once. The rearrangement joins TRBV10-2 to TRBJ2-6, with no clear D. Trimming cost V 6 bases and J 0 bases, with 9 bases left between them. CDR3 length: 15 residues. Germline lookup yields CDR1 WSHSY and CDR2 SAAADI. CDR3 amino acids: CASSGSSSGANVLTF. CDR3 nucleotide sequence: TGCGCCAGCAGCGGTTCTAGCTCTGGGGCCAACGTCCTGACTTTC.